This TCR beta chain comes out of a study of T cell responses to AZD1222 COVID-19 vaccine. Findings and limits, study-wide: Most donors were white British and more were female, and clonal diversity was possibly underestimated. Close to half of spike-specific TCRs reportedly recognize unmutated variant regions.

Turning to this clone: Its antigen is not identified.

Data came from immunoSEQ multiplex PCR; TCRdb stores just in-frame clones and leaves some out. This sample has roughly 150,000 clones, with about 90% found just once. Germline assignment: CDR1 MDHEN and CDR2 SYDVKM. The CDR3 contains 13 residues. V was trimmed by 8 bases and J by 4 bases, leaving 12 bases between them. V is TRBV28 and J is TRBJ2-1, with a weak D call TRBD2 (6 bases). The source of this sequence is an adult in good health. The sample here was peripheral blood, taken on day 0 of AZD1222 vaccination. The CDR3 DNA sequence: TGTGCCAGCCGTAGCGGATCTTACAATGAGCAGTTCTTC. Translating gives CASRSGSYNEQFF.